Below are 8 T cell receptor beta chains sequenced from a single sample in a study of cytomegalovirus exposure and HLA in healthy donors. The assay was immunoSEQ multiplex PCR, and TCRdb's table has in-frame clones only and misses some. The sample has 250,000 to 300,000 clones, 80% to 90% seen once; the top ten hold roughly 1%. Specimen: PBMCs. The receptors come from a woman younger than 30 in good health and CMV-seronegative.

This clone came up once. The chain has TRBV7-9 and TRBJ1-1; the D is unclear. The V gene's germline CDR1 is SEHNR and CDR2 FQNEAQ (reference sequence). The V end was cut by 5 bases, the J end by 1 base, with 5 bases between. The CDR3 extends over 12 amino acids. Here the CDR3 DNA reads TGTGCCAGCAGCCTCTCGAACACTGAAGCTTTCTTT. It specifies CASSLSNTEAFF.

The CDR3 DNA is TGCGCCAGCAGCCAAGATCAATTCGGCAGGGGGTCCGTAGGCTACACCTTC. It is translated as CASSQDQFGRGSVGYTF. J is TRBJ1-2 and V is TRBV4-3; the match to TRBD1 covers 7 bases. The CDR3 is 17 amino acids. Trimming at V came to 0 bases and at J to 8 bases, leaving 15 bases not matched to a gene. The germline V gene has CDR1 LGHNA and CDR2 YSLEER.

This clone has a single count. Here the CDR3 DNA reads TGCGCCAGCAGCTGGGGGACAGGGGGCGCAGGGGCCAACGTCCTGACTTTC. It is translated as CASSWGTGGAGANVLTF. This chain joins TRBV5-1 and TRBJ2-6; 12 bases are shared with TRBD1. After removal of 3 bases from V and 4 bases from J, the junction contained 5 bases not matched to a gene. CDR1 SGHRS and CDR2 YFSETQ come from the germline V gene. The CDR3 is 17 amino acids.

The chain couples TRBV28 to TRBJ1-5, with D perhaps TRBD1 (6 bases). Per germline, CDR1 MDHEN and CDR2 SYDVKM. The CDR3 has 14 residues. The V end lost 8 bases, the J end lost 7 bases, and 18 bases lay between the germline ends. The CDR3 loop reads CASCWGGAEQPQHF. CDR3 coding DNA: TGTGCCAGCTGCTGGGGGGGGGCAGAGCAGCCCCAGCATTTT.

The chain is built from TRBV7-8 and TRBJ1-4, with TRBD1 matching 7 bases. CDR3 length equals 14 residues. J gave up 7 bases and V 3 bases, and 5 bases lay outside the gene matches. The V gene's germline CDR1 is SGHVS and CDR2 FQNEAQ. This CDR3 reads CASSFRDRPEKLFF. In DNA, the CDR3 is TGTGCCAGCAGCTTTAGGGACAGACCTGAAAAACTGTTTTTT.

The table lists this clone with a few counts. CDR3 region: CASSATGAGNTEAFF. The CDR3 nucleotides read TGTGCCAGCAGCGCGACAGGGGCAGGGAACACTGAAGCTTTCTTT. This sequence joins TRBV9 and TRBJ1-1; 8 bases agree with TRBD1. This CDR3 is 15 amino acids long. Per the germline V gene, CDR1 is SGDLS and CDR2 is YYNGEE. V lost 3 bases, J lost 1 base, and 5 bases stayed unmatched.

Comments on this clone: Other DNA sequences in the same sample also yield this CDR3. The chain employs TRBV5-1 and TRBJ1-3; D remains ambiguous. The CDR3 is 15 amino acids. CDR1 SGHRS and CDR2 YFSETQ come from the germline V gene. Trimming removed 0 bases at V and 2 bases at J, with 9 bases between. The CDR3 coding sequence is TGCGCCAGCAGCTTGGCCGGAGGTACTGGAAACACCATATATTTT. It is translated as CASSLAGGTGNTIYF.

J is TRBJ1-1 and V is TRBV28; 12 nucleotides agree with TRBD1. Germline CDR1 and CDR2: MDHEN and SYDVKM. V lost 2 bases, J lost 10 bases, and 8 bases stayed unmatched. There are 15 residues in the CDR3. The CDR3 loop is CASSLGGQGARGAFF. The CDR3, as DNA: TGTGCCAGCAGTTTAGGGGGACAGGGGGCGCGAGGAGCTTTCTTT.